A single T cell receptor beta chain is shown here with its context. The antigen remains unidentified. With random hexamers, reverse transcription was performed on roughly 0.5 to 1 ug of RNA. TCRdb passed the immunoSEQ multiplex PCR reads through MiXCR, listing each CDR3 protein once. Of tens of thousands of distinct CDR3 sequences listed, around 96% are singletons. The data originate from a study of CD8 T cells in Susac syndrome. The study, taken as a whole, reports: The total CD8+ repertoires yielded about 15 Susac-specific public clones and the CD8+ TEMRA repertoires yielded five.

CDR1 and CDR2 from the germline V gene are KGHSH and LQKENI. The V end was cut by 2 bases, the J end by 6 bases, with 14 bases between. The CDR3 is made up of 15 amino acids. The chain couples TRBV18 to TRBJ1-5, with D possibly TRBD1 on 6 matching bases. Specimen: CD8+ T cells from PBMCs. This TCR came from a human donor with Susac syndrome. CDR3 residues: CASSPVGGEGQPQHF. The DNA of the CDR3 is TGTGCCAGCTCACCAGTGGGGGGCGAGGGTCAGCCCCAGCATTTT.